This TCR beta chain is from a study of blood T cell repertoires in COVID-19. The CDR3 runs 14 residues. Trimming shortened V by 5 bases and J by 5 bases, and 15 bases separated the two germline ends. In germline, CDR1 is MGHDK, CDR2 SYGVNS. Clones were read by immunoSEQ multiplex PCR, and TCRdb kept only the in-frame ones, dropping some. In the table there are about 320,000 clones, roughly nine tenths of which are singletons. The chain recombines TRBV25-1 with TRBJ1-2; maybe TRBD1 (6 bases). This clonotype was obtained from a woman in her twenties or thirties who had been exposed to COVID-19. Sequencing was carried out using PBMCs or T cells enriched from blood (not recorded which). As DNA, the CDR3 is TGTGCCAGCAGTCCCCTAACGGGGACATATGGCTACACCTTC. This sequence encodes CASSPLTGTYGYTF.